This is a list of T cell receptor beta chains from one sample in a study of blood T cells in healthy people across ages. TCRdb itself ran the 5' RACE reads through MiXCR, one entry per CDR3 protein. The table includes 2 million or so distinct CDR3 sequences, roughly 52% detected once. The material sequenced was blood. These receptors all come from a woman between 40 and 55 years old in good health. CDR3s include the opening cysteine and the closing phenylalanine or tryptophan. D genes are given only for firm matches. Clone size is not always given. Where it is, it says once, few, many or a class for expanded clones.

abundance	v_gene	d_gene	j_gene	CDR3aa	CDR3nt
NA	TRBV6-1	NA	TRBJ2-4	CASSVDDGVLAKNIQYF	TGTGCCAGCAGTGTTGATGACGGAGTACTAGCCAAAAACATTCAGTACTTC
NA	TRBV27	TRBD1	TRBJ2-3	CASSSGTGLRHTQYF	TGTGCCAGCAGTTCCGGGACAGGGCTCAGGCATACGCAGTATTTT
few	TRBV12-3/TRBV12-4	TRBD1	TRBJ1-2	CASSFRQGRERYGYTF	TGTGCCAGCAGTTTTCGACAGGGCCGTGAAAGATATGGCTACACCTTC
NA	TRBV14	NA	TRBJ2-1	CASSQVPGYNEQFF	TGTGCCAGCAGCCAAGTCCCGGGATACAATGAGCAGTTCTTC
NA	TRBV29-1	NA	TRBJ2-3	CSGDFGDTQYF	TGCAGCGGGGATTTTGGAGATACGCAGTATTTT
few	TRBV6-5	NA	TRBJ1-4	CASSYSNDPTNEKLFF	TGTGCCAGCAGTTACTCTAACGACCCAACTAATGAAAAACTGTTTTTT
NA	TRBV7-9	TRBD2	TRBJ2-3	CASSFLAGGPPDTQYF	TGTGCCAGCAGCTTCTTAGCGGGGGGGCCCCCAGATACGCAGTATTTT
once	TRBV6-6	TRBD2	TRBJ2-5	CASRASGGLKETQYF	TGTGCCAGCAGGGCCTCGGGGGGGCTAAAAGAGACCCAGTACTTC
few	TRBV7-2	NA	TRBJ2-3	CASSFGGFTDTQYF	TGTGCCAGCAGCTTTGGGGGATTCACAGATACGCAGTATTTT
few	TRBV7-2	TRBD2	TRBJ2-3	CASSSASGGAVDTQYF	TGTGCCAGCAGCTCGGCGAGCGGGGGGGCCGTAGATACGCAGTATTTT
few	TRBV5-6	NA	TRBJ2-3	CASQIGVETTDTQYF	TGTGCCAGCCAGATCGGGGTAGAGACCACAGATACGCAGTATTTT
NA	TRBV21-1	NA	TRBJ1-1	CASSCGWCEAFF	TGTGCCAGCAGCTGTGGGTGGTGTGAAGCTTTCTTT
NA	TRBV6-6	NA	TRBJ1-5	CASSDPTGPHQPQHF	TGTGCCAGCAGCGATCCTACAGGGCCCCATCAGCCCCAGCATTTT
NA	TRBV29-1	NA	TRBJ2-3	CSVEGSYTTDTQYF	TGCAGCGTTGAGGGGTCCTATACCACAGATACGCAGTATTTT
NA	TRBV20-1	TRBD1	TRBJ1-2	CSATGGGSKKGGYTF	TGCAGTGCTACAGGGGGGGGCAGCAAAAAAGGGGGCTACACCTTC
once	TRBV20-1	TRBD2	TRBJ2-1	CSVRRGVYNEQFF	TGCAGTGTTAGACGGGGGGTTTACAATGAGCAGTTCTTC
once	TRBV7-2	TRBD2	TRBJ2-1	CASSLEGLDYNEQFF	TGTGCCAGCAGCTTAGAGGGACTAGACTACAATGAGCAGTTCTTC
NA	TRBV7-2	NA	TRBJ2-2	CASSLAPGELFF	TGTGCCAGCAGCTTAGCCCCCGGGGAGCTGTTTTTT
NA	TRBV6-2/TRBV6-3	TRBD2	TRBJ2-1	CASGYPTSGGTSSYNEQFF	TGTGCCAGCGGTTACCCCACTAGCGGGGGGACGAGCTCCTACAATGAGCAGTTCTTC
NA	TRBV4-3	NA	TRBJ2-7	CASSQDSRTTYEQYF	TGCGCCAGCAGCCAAGACAGCCGTACAACCTACGAGCAGTACTTC
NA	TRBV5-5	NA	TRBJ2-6	CASSLGRASGANVLTF	TGTGCCAGCAGCTTGGGAAGGGCCTCTGGGGCCAACGTCCTGACTTTC
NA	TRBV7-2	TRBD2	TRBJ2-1	CACSLGGLASYNEQFF	TGTGCCTGCAGCTTAGGAGGACTAGCTTCCTACAATGAGCAGTTCTTC
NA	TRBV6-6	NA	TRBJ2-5	CASSHRADQGTQYF	TGTGCCAGCAGTCACCGGGCAGATCAAGGGACCCAGTACTTC
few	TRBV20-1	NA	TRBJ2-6	CSARDLSLSGPNVLTF	TGCAGTGCTAGAGATCTATCTTTAAGTGGTCCCAACGTCCTGACTTTC
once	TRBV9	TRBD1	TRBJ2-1	CASRDRGKLFF	TGTGCCAGCAGGGACAGGGGGAAATTGTTCTTC
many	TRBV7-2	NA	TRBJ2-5	CASSRSAETQYF	TGTGCCAGCAGCCGCAGCGCAGAGACCCAGTACTTC
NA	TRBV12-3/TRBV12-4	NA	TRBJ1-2	CASSNNVGALRGYTF	TGTGCCAGCAGCAACAATGTAGGGGCGCTCAGGGGCTACACCTTC
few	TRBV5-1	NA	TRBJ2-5	CASSLEGIRQETQYF	TGCGCCAGCAGCTTGGAAGGAATCAGACAAGAGACCCAGTACTTC
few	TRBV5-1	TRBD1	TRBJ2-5	CASSLTTGGRETQYF	TGCGCCAGCAGCTTAACGACAGGGGGGAGAGAGACCCAGTACTTC
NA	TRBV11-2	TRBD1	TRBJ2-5	CASSSRDRSRETQYF	TGTGCCAGCAGCTCTAGGGACAGGAGCCGAGAGACCCAGTACTTC
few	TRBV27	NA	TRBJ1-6	CASLGTDNSPLHF	TGTGCCAGCTTGGGGACTGATAATTCACCCCTCCACTTT
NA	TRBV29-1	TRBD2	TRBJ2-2	CSYTGGGGINTGELFF	TGCAGCTACACAGGCGGCGGGGGGATAAACACCGGGGAGCTGTTTTTT
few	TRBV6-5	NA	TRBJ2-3	CASSSPGSLYTQYF	TGTGCCAGCAGTAGTCCCGGGTCTCTTTATACGCAGTATTTT
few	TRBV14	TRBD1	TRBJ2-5	CASSPGQLLKETQYF	TGTGCCAGCAGTCCGGGACAGCTACTCAAAGAGACCCAGTACTTC
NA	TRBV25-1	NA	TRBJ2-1	CASSVGGTLNTRPYNEQFF	TGTGCCAGCAGTGTTGGGGGGACTCTGAATACGCGACCCTACAATGAGCAGTTCTTC
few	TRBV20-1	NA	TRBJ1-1	CLFRGGGPEAFF	TGCCTGTTTCGGGGGGGAGGGCCTGAAGCTTTCTTT
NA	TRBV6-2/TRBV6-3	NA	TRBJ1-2	CASSQPGPMGTYGYTF	TGTGCCAGCAGTCAACCGGGTCCAATGGGGACCTATGGCTACACCTTC
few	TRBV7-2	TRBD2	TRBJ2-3	CASSLEWASGGARDTQYF	TGTGCCAGCAGCTTAGAGTGGGCTAGCGGGGGGGCCAGAGATACGCAGTATTTT
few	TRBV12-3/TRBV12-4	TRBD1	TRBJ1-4	CASGATGGNEKLFF	TGTGCCAGCGGAGCCACAGGGGGCAATGAAAAACTGTTTTTT
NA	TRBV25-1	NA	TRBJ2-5	CASSEYSRSLQETQYF	TGTGCCAGCAGTGAATATAGTAGGAGCCTGCAAGAGACCCAGTACTTC
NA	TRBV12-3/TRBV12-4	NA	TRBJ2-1	CASSPQGVQFF	TGTGCCAGCAGTCCCCAGGGCGTGCAGTTCTTC
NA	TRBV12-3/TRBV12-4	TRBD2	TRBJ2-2	CASSFGAGWAGELFF	TGTGCCAGCAGTTTCGGAGCGGGATGGGCCGGGGAGCTGTTTTTT
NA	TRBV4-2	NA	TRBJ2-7	CASSQDFSGFSYEQYF	TGTGCCAGCAGCCAAGATTTTAGCGGATTCTCCTACGAGCAGTACTTC
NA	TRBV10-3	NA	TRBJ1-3	CAISAGNRNSGNTIYF	TGTGCCATCAGCGCCGGTAACAGGAACTCTGGAAACACCATATATTTT
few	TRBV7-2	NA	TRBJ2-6	CASSLLGVNSGANVLTF	TGTGCCAGCAGCTTGTTAGGGGTCAATTCTGGGGCCAACGTCCTGACTTTC
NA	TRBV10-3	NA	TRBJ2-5	CAIARDPTETQYF	TGTGCCATCGCGCGAGATCCCACGGAGACCCAGTACTTC